This TCR beta chain was obtained from a study of CD8 T cells in Susac syndrome. V lost 5 bases, J lost 0 bases, and 16 bases stayed unmatched. There are 20 residues in the CDR3. Per the germline V gene, CDR1 is MDHEN and CDR2 is SYDVKM. RNA totalling about 0.45 to 1 ug underwent reverse transcription with random hexamers. MiXCR, run by TCRdb on the immunoSEQ multiplex PCR reads, gives a single entry per CDR3 protein. The sample has 210,000 or so distinct CDR3 sequences; 94% are singletons. Material for sequencing was CD4+ T cells from PBMCs. The gene calls are TRBV28 and TRBJ2-6, with TRBD2 identical over 7 bases. The TCR originated in a human donor with Susac syndrome. Written as DNA, the CDR3 is TGTGCCAGCAGTAAGGCCGTAGATCGGGGGGTTTTCTCTGGGGCCAACGTCCTGACTTTC. Its protein product is CASSKAVDRGVFSGANVLTF.